This entry lists 18 T cell receptor beta chains sequenced from one sample in a study of cytomegalovirus exposure and HLA in healthy donors. With 60 Vbeta and 13 Jbeta primers, the PCR was carried out. The protocol was immunoSEQ multiplex PCR, while the TCRdb copy is restricted to in-frame clones and leaves out a portion. The repertoire table contains about 75,000 clones. The sample comprised PBMCs. These receptors were taken from a man aged 18-30 years in good health and CMV-seropositive.

This rearrangement joins TRBV28 to TRBJ1-6; D gene unclear. Trimming shortened V by 10 bases and J by 0 bases, and 10 bases separated the two germline ends. The CDR3 extends over 14 amino acids. CDR1 is MDHEN, CDR2 SYDVKM, per germline. For the CDR3, the DNA is TGTGCCACCATAGGGAGCTCCTATAATTCACCCCTCCACTTT. This sequence encodes CATIGSSYNSPLHF.

The rearrangement links TRBV13 to TRBJ2-7; tentatively, D is TRBD2 (6 bases). This CDR3 contains 14 residues. The V end was cut by 1 base, the J end by 4 bases, with 11 bases between. Germline CDR1 reads PRHDT; CDR2 reads FYEKMQ (reference sequence). The DNA of the CDR3 is TGTGCCAGCAGCTTAGTGGCCAGCGGGTACGAGCAGTACTTC. Protein sequence: CASSLVASGYEQYF. Full variable domain (rest looked up from reference TRBV13 and TRBJ2-7): AAGVIQSPRHLIKEKRETATLKCYPIPRHDTVYWYQQGPGQDPQFLISFYEKMQSDKGSIPDRFSAQQFSDYHSELNMSSLELGDSALYFCASSLVASGYEQYFGPGTRLTVT.

The rearrangement links TRBV19 to TRBJ1-6; D is ambiguous. V lost 9 bases and J 7 bases, leaving 10 bases between the germline ends. CDR1 LNHDA and CDR2 SQIVND come from the germline V gene (reference sequence). This CDR3 comprises 12 residues. CDR3 sequence (DNA): TGTGCCAGCGGGAGTTTAAATTCACCCCTCCACTTT. Translation: CASGSLNSPLHF.

The V and J genes are TRBV5-1 and TRBJ1-3; D possibly corresponds to TRBD1 (5 bases). Germline assignment: CDR1 SGHRS and CDR2 YFSETQ. The CDR3 is 14 amino acids. Trimming pared 7 bases from V and 0 bases from J, leaving 11 bases between. CDR3 in amino acids: CASGETDSGNTIYF. The CDR3 DNA reads TGCGCCAGCGGCGAGACAGACTCTGGAAACACCATATATTTT.

The J gene is TRBJ1-4, the V gene TRBV7-9; 10 nucleotides match TRBD1. The CDR3 spans 16 residues. Germline CDR1 is SEHNR and CDR2 is FQNEAQ (reference sequence). V shed 5 bases and J 8 bases; nucleotides not matched to a gene: 11. The CDR3 DNA sequence: TGTGCCAGCAGCAAAGGGGACAGGGGTCGCCGCGAAAAACTGTTTTTT. Protein sequence: CASSKGDRGRREKLFF.

The CDR3 here is CASSDTGTASYEQYF. DNA of the CDR3: TGTGCCAGCAGTGATACCGGGACAGCTTCCTACGAGCAGTACTTC. The genes are TRBV25-1 and TRBJ2-7; 7 bases fit TRBD1. The germline V gene has CDR1 MGHDK and CDR2 SYGVNS. The V gene end was trimmed by 3 bases and the J gene end by 1 base; junction bases not matched to a gene: 6. The CDR3 contains 15 residues.

The chain joins TRBV7-9 to TRBJ2-3; TRBD1 matches at 10 bases. In germline, CDR1 is SEHNR, CDR2 FQNEAQ (reference sequence). V trimming: 10 bases; J trimming: 3 bases; junction bases outside the gene matches: 4. The CDR3 loop spans 13 amino acids. The CDR3 DNA reads as TGTGCCACCGGGACAGGGGTTACAGATACGCAGTATTTT. Translation gives CATGTGVTDTQYF.

The V call is TRBV30, the J call TRBJ1-2; D gene ambiguous. V shed 2 bases and J shed 5 bases, with 24 bases lying between them. Germline-derived CDR1 and CDR2 are GTSNPN and SVGIG (reference sequence). The CDR3 sequence is 17 residues long. As DNA, the CDR3 is TGTGCCTGGAGTTCTGAGGGCGTAGGCCTCAGCGGATATGGCTACACCTTC. This encodes CAWSSEGVGLSGYGYTF.

This chain links TRBV19 with TRBJ2-2, with D unresolved. The CDR3 consists of 13 residues. CDR1 is LNHDA, CDR2 SQIVND, per germline (reference sequence). The V and J ends lost 7 bases and 2 bases respectively, with 8 bases between them. The CDR3 nucleotides read TGTGCCAGTACCTCACATAACACCGGGGAGCTGTTTTTT. Amino acid sequence: CASTSHNTGELFF.

The V and J genes are TRBV28 and TRBJ2-1, with unresolved D. The CDR3 totals 15 residues. The V end was cut by 3 bases, the J end by 6 bases, with 15 bases between. Germline lookup yields CDR1 MDHEN and CDR2 SYDVKM. The CDR3 region is CASSFRQTLGNEQFF. CDR3 DNA: TGTGCCAGCAGTTTCAGACAAACCCTTGGCAATGAGCAGTTCTTC.

V usage is TRBV5-1 and J usage is TRBJ2-3, with TRBD1 as a possible D gene (6 bases). The CDR3 covers 15 residues. V was clipped by 2 bases and J by 1 base, with 11 bases between them. Germline-derived CDR1 and CDR2 are SGHRS and YFSETQ. CDR3 loop: CASSFRTDRTDTQYF. In nucleotides, the CDR3 is TGCGCCAGCAGCTTTAGGACAGACCGCACAGATACGCAGTATTTT.

The chain uses TRBV5-1 and TRBJ2-7; possible D gene TRBD1, 6 bases. Trimming pared 3 bases from V and 2 bases from J, leaving 12 bases between. This CDR3 region has 14 residues. Germline CDR1 reads SGHRS; CDR2 reads YFSETQ. CDR3 sequence reads: CASSSGTQTYEQYF. The CDR3 region has the DNA TGCGCCAGCAGCTCCGGGACACAAACCTACGAGCAGTACTTC.

The CDR3 reads CASSLNWAHVNYGYTF. The CDR3 DNA sequence: TGTGCCAGCAGCTTAAATTGGGCACATGTTAACTATGGCTACACCTTC. This chain uses TRBV7-9 with TRBJ1-2; D gene uncertain. Germline V gene data show CDR1 as SEHNR and CDR2 as FQNEAQ (reference sequence). The CDR3 sequence is 16 residues long. Between the trimmed V and J ends, which lost 2 bases and 1 base, there was a span of 14 bases.

This chain uses TRBV23-1 with TRBJ2-1; 11 positions agree with TRBD2. TRBV23-1 is assigned to the ORF class and has an uncertain function. There are 16 residues in the CDR3. Losses at the gene ends were 0 bases for V and 8 bases for J; bases not matched to a gene: 6. The CDR3, as DNA: TGCGCCAGCAGTCAATCAACTAGCGGGAGTTTCTATGAGCAGTTCTTC. Amino acid sequence: CASSQSTSGSFYEQFF.

The chain is built from TRBV7-9 and TRBJ1-1, with D perhaps matching TRBD1 (5 bases). V lost 2 bases and J lost 0, with 16 bases in between. There are 17 residues in the CDR3. Germline V gives CDR1 SEHNR, CDR2 FQNEAQ (reference sequence). The CDR3 nucleotides read TGTGCCAGCAGCTTAACGCCAGGGCGAATCTTGAACACTGAAGCTTTCTTT. Amino acid sequence: CASSLTPGRILNTEAFF.

The chain has TRBV2 and TRBJ1-6, with 7 nucleotides matching TRBD1. Germline lookup yields CDR1 SNHLY and CDR2 FYNNEI. V was clipped by 5 bases and J by 7 bases; unmatched bases: 5. The CDR3 is 14 residues long. CDR3 residues: CASSQDRMNSPLHF. CDR3 in DNA: TGTGCCAGCAGTCAGGACAGGATGAATTCACCCCTCCACTTT.

This chain joins TRBV9 and TRBJ1-4; tentative D call: TRBD1 (6 bases). The V gene lost 0 bases and the J gene lost 8 bases, with 17 bases spanning the gap. The CDR3 totals 16 residues. Germline CDR1 and CDR2: SGDLS and YYNGEE. This CDR3 reads CASSVGPSGTREKLFF. CDR3 bases: TGTGCCAGCAGCGTAGGCCCATCAGGGACACGGGAAAAACTGTTTTTT.

The chain has TRBV19 and TRBJ1-6; D remains unclear. The germline V gene encodes CDR1 LNHDA and CDR2 SQIVND (reference sequence). The germline V and J ends were trimmed by 5 bases and 7 bases, with 12 bases remaining between them. The CDR3 is made up of 14 amino acids. CDR3 region: CASSRGLSNSPLHF. Written as DNA, the CDR3 is TGTGCCAGTAGTCGAGGTCTCTCAAATTCACCCCTCCACTTT.